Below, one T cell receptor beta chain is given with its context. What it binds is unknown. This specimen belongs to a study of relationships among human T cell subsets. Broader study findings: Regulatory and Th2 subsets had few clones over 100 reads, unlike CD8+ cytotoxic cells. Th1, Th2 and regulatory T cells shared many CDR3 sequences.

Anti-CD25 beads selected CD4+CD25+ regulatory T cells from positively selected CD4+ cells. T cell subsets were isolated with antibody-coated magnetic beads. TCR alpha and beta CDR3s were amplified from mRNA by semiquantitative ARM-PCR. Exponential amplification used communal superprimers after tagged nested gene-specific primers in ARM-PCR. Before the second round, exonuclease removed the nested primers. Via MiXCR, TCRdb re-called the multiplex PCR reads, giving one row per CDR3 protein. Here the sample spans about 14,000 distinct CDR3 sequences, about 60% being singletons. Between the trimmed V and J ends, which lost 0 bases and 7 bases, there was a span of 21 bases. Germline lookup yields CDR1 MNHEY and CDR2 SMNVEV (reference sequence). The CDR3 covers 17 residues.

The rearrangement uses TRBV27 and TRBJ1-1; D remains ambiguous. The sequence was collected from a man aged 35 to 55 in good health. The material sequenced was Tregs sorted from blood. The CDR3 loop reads CASSLSAQAAGRNEAFF. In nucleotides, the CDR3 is TGTGCCAGCAGTTTATCGGCCCAGGCAGCGGGTAGGAATGAAGCTTTCTTT.